The rows below give T cell receptor beta chains drawn from one sample of a study of blood T cells in healthy people across ages. Via MiXCR, TCRdb re-called the 5' RACE reads, giving one row per CDR3 protein. The repertoire holds about 1.6 million distinct CDR3 sequences, with around 36% as singletons. Source material: blood. The receptors here all came from a woman aged 30 to 39 in good health. Both conserved end residues are trimmed from each CDR3.

j_gene	v_gene	CDR3aa
TRBJ2-7	TRBV20-1	SARGASGLYEQY
TRBJ2-7	TRBV27	ASSRLTGAGTTYEQY
TRBJ2-5	TRBV3-1	ASSQSTSSLKETQY
TRBJ2-7	TRBV7-9	ASSLHEAYEQY
TRBJ2-1	TRBV11-1	ASSAEDNEQF
TRBJ2-7	TRBV30	AWSLGTGYEQY
TRBJ2-6	TRBV7-8	ASSPRDRPDSGANVLT
TRBJ2-7	TRBV27	ASSLPALNMKGGSYEQY
TRBJ2-7	TRBV20-1	SASSPAGLTYEQY
TRBJ1-1	TRBV7-6	ASSSWTGTNTEAF
TRBJ2-5	TRBV3-1	ASSHAWASGGASETQY
TRBJ2-1	TRBV10-3	AISKASASSYNEQF
TRBJ1-1	TRBV6-1	ASTWTGGTEAF
TRBJ2-7	TRBV30	ALAGLAGASSYEQY
TRBJ1-3	TRBV7-9	ASSFPQDLSSGNTIY
TRBJ1-1	TRBV20-1	SAPNTGSQPYTEAF
TRBJ2-7	TRBV9	ARSADNSYEQY
TRBJ2-1	TRBV5-1	ASSYPRGTEYNEQF
TRBJ2-1	TRBV27	ASSPWGRPAGAYNEQF
TRBJ2-1	TRBV20-1	SAMGTLHNEQF
TRBJ2-7	TRBV7-9	ASSPSGTSGGAEGRSWY
TRBJ1-1	TRBV5-1	ASSSVEHRNTEAF
TRBJ2-1	TRBV27	ASSTGTGTYDEQF
TRBJ2-3	TRBV3-1	ASSQPPGRVTDTQY
TRBJ2-3	TRBV6-1	ASSAVLAGGVRTDTQY
TRBJ2-3	TRBV20-1	SALLVLAGALDTQY
TRBJ2-1	TRBV3-1	ASSQGRLPEQF
TRBJ2-5	TRBV2	ASSLTAMETQY
TRBJ2-3	TRBV3-1	ASSRRRTSGGAVVDTQY
-	TRBV5-4	ASSSGVSGYEQY
TRBJ1-2	TRBV29-1	SVEFSSNYGYT
TRBJ1-2	TRBV30	AWSVRTGDGYT
TRBJ1-2	TRBV27	ASIPKAGWGLNYGYT
TRBJ2-7	TRBV11-2	ASTRGQNFLSSYEQY
TRBJ2-1	TRBV10-1	ASSEKGLAGVVEQF
TRBJ2-7	TRBV28	ASSKDSYERY
TRBJ2-1	TRBV13	ASMPFLATHNEQF
TRBJ1-1	TRBV5-5	ASSRQGLGNTEAF
TRBJ1-1	TRBV5-1	ASSRTGEVGYTEAF
TRBJ1-1	TRBV12-3/TRBV12-4	ASSLVAGQGSEAF
TRBJ1-1	TRBV20-1	SVRETVDTEAF
TRBJ2-3	TRBV12-3/TRBV12-4	ASSPIGTGASTDTQY
TRBJ1-1	TRBV5-1	ASSLDRRQASNTEAF
TRBJ1-2	TRBV6-1	ASSEAKTNLYGYT
TRBJ2-3	TRBV7-2	ASSLVVGRTGTQY
TRBJ2-4	TRBV19	ASSYLGDQAKNIQY
TRBJ2-3	TRBV7-9	ASSPARGRGTDTQY